The 17 T cell receptor beta chains given below trace back to one sample, sequenced in a study of blood T cell repertoires in COVID-19. Measured with immunoSEQ multiplex PCR; TCRdb has only the in-frame clones, and not every one. The data show about 160,000 clones, 70% to 90% seen once. Sequenced material: peripheral blood. Receptor source: a woman aged 45 to 65 with COVID-19, enrolled during active disease.

This chain uses TRBV4-3 with TRBJ2-3, with 13 bases aligning to TRBD2. This CDR3 comprises 17 residues. Germline CDR1 and CDR2: LGHNA and YSLEER. J lost 7 bases, V lost 0 bases, and 7 bases had no gene match. The CDR3 bases are TGCGCCAGCAGCCAAGATACTAGCGGGGGGGGACTTAATACGCAGTATTTT. Its translation: CASSQDTSGGGLNTQYF.

The chain joins TRBV5-1 to TRBJ2-5; TRBD2 matches 8 bases. The V gene's germline CDR1 is SGHRS and CDR2 YFSETQ. The CDR3 loop spans 14 amino acids. V gave up 2 bases and J gave up 5 bases; unmatched junction bases: 5. The CDR3 DNA reads as TGCGCCAGCAGCTTCTTTGGACTAGCTGAGACCCAGTACTTC. Its protein is CASSFFGLAETQYF.

The chain joins TRBV6-5 to TRBJ1-2; TRBD1 is a possible D gene (6 bases). V shed 2 bases and J shed 8 bases, with 12 bases lying between them. Germline lookup yields CDR1 MNHEY and CDR2 SVGAGI. The CDR3 sequence is 13 residues long. The CDR3 is CASSYGGVQGYTF. For the CDR3, the DNA is TGTGCCAGCAGTTACGGGGGCGTTCAGGGCTACACCTTC.

The chain links TRBV3-1 (or the pseudogene TRBV3-2) to TRBJ1-3, with D perhaps TRBD1 (6 bases). Germline V lookup: CDR1 LGHDT, CDR2 YNNKEL (reference sequence). There are 16 residues in the CDR3. Trimming removed 0 bases at V and 0 bases at J, with 9 bases between. CDR3 in amino acids: CASSQEATGSGNTIYF. Written as DNA, the CDR3 is TGTGCCAGCAGCCAAGAGGCGACAGGCTCTGGAAACACCATATATTTT.

The rearrangement links TRBV4-3 to TRBJ2-7; TRBD1 aligns across 12 bases. This CDR3 is built from 16 residues. In germline, CDR1 is LGHNA, CDR2 YSLEER. V gave up 1 base and J gave up 2 bases; unmatched junction bases: 3. CDR3 residues: CASSQAGQGATYEQYF. The CDR3, as DNA: TGCGCCAGCAGCCAAGCGGGACAGGGGGCTACCTACGAGCAGTACTTC.

The chain's CDR3 is CASAYSYNEQFF. In DNA, the CDR3 is TGTGCCAGCGCGTACAGCTACAATGAGCAGTTCTTC. J is TRBJ2-1 and V is TRBV6-5, with D uncertain. CDR3 length: 12 amino acids. The V and J ends lost 8 bases and 3 bases respectively, with 8 bases between them. Germline-derived CDR1 and CDR2 are MNHEY and SVGAGI.

This chain links TRBV13 with TRBJ2-1; the match to TRBD2 covers 11 bases. Germline CDR1 PRHDT, CDR2 FYEKMQ (reference sequence). Trimming at V came to 6 bases and at J to 7 bases, leaving 11 bases not matched to a gene. The CDR3 runs to 16 residues. The DNA for the CDR3 is TGTGCCAGCAGTAAAACGACTAGCGGGGACCGAAATGAGCAGTTCTTC. Its protein is CASSKTTSGDRNEQFF.

The chain joins TRBV11-2 to TRBJ2-3; 7 nucleotides match TRBD2. The V gene's germline CDR1 is SGHAT and CDR2 FQNNGV. This CDR3 has 15 amino acids. The J segment lost 1 base and the V segment lost 1 base, leaving 2 bases of the junction unmatched. CDR3 sequence (DNA): TGTGCCAGCAGCTTAGCCCGGGGGGGCACAGATACGCAGTATTTT. It codes for CASSLARGGTDTQYF.

The chain recombines TRBV7-9 with TRBJ2-2, with TRBD2 matching 10 bases. CDR3 length: 17 amino acids. In germline, CDR1 is SEHNR, CDR2 FQNEAQ (reference sequence). After removal of 2 bases from V and 4 bases from J, the junction contained 7 bases not matched to a gene. CDR3 residues: CASSLRSGGAATGELFF. The DNA of the CDR3 is TGTGCCAGCAGCTTAAGGAGCGGGGGGGCCGCCACCGGGGAGCTGTTTTTT. The complete variable domain, with remaining parts taken from reference TRBV7-9 and TRBJ2-2, reads DTGVSQNPRHKITKRGQNVTFRCDPISEHNRLYWYRQTLGQGPEFLTYFQNEAQLEKSRLLSDRFSAERPKGSFSTLEIQRTEQGDSAMYLCASSLRSGGAATGELFFGEGSRLTVL.

This chain links TRBV19 with TRBJ1-1, with 11 bases lining up with TRBD1. V trimming: 6 bases; J trimming: 4 bases; junction bases outside the gene matches: 4. The CDR3 sequence is 14 residues long. The germline CDR1 and CDR2 sequences are LNHDA and SQIVND (reference sequence). DNA for the CDR3: TGTGCCAGTAGAGCCGGGACAGGGGGCACTGAAGCTTTCTTT. This codes for CASRAGTGGTEAFF.

The chain recombines TRBV5-3 with TRBJ1-1, with D unclear. TRBV5-3 is an open reading frame whose function is uncertain. V lost 4 bases to trimming and J lost 4 bases, with 20 bases between them. The CDR3 loop spans 16 amino acids. The CDR3 nucleotides read TGTGCCAGAAGCCCAACGGATAGGAGAGATGGCACTGAAGCTTTCTTT. Translation gives CARSPTDRRDGTEAFF.

The J gene is TRBJ2-1, the V gene TRBV5-1; possible D gene TRBD1, 6 bases. Per germline, CDR1 SGHRS and CDR2 YFSETQ. The length of the CDR3 is 15 residues. The V end was cut by 0 bases, the J end by 4 bases, with 11 bases between. DNA of the CDR3: TGCGCCAGCAGCTTGGAGGGGACACCATACAATGAGCAGTTCTTC. The encoded protein is CASSLEGTPYNEQFF.

CDR3 in DNA: TGTGCCAGCAGCTCCCTGCCTAGCGGGGCGTACAATGAGCAGTTCTTC. It is translated as CASSSLPSGAYNEQFF. The genes are TRBV11-3 and TRBJ2-1, with 9 bases matching TRBD2. The V segment lost 4 bases and the J segment 4 bases; nucleotides outside the gene matches: 8. The CDR3 is made up of 16 amino acids. Germline V gene lookup returns CDR1 SGHNT and CDR2 YENEEA.

The chain joins TRBV2 to TRBJ1-5; D not certain. From germline, CDR1 is SNHLY and CDR2 FYNNEI. This CDR3 has 14 amino acids. V was clipped by 7 bases and J by 5 bases, with 15 bases between them. CDR3 nucleotide sequence: TGTGCCAGCACCGAGAGGCCTCCTTATCAGCCCCAGCATTTT. It is translated as CASTERPPYQPQHF.

The CDR3 nucleotides read TGTGCCAGCTCACCACAGGGGACAGCTGGGGATGAAAAACTGTTTTTT. Protein: CASSPQGTAGDEKLFF. The chain employs TRBV18 and TRBJ1-4, with TRBD1 matching over 7 bases. V gave up 1 base and J gave up 6 bases; unmatched junction bases: 8. This CDR3 contains 16 residues. Germline CDR1 KGHSH, CDR2 LQKENI.

The chain couples TRBV7-3 to TRBJ2-1; D perhaps matches TRBD1 (6 bases). V was cut by 5 bases and J by 9 bases, with 11 bases left in between. Germline V gene lookup returns CDR1 SGHTA and CDR2 FQGTGA. The CDR3 contains 12 residues. The DNA for the CDR3 is TGTGCCAGCAGCAAACAGGGATCTGAGCAGTTCTTC. It yields the protein CASSKQGSEQFF.

The rearrangement joins TRBV14 to TRBJ1-1; D is unclear. The V end lost 4 bases, the J end lost 0 bases, and 9 bases lay between the germline ends. The CDR3 has 14 amino acids. Germline V gene sequence: CDR1 SGHDN, CDR2 FVKESK. The DNA for the CDR3 is TGTGCCAGCAGCCTGGATACAGTGAACACTGAAGCTTTCTTT. Its protein is CASSLDTVNTEAFF.